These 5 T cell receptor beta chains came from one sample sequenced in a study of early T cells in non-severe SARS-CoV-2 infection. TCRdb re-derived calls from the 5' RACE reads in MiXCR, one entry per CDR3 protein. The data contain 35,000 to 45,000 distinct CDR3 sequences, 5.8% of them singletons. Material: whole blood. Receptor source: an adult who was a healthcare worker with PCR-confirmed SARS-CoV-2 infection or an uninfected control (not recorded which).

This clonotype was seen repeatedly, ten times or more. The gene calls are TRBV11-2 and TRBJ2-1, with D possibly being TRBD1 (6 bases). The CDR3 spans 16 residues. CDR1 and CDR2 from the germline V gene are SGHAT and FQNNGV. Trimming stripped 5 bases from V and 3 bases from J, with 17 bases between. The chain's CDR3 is CASSPFRGQLYNEQFF. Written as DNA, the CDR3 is TGTGCCAGCAGCCCTTTCCGAGGACAGCTCTACAATGAGCAGTTCTTC.

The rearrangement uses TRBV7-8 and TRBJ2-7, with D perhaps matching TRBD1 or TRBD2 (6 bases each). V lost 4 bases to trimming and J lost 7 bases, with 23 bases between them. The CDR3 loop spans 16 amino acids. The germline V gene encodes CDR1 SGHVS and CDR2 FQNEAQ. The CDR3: CASSSRVGGRGREQYF. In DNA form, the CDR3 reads TGTGCCAGCAGCTCTAGGGTGGGAGGCAGGGGCCGGGAGCAGTACTTC.

The CDR3 here is CASSKEVTGSNQPQHF. CDR3 in DNA: TGTGCCAGCAGCAAAGAGGTGACAGGCAGCAATCAGCCCCAGCATTTT. This chain connects TRBV21-1 to TRBJ1-5; no DNA check was done on the table's D call, TRBD1. TRBV21-1 is assigned pseudogene status. The CDR3 sequence is 16 residues long.

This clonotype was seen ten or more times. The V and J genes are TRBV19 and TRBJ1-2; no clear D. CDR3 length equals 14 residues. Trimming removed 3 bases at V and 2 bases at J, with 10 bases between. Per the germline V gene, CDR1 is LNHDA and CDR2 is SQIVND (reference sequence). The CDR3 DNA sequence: TGTGCCAGTAGTATTTCGGCGGGCAACTATGGCTACACCTTC. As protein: CASSISAGNYGYTF.

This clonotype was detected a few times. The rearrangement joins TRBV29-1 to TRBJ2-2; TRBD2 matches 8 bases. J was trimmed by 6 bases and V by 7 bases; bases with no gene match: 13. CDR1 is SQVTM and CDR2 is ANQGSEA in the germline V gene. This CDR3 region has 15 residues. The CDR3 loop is CSAERSGGPPGELFF. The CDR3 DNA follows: TGCAGCGCGGAGCGAAGCGGGGGCCCACCCGGGGAGCTGTTTTTT.